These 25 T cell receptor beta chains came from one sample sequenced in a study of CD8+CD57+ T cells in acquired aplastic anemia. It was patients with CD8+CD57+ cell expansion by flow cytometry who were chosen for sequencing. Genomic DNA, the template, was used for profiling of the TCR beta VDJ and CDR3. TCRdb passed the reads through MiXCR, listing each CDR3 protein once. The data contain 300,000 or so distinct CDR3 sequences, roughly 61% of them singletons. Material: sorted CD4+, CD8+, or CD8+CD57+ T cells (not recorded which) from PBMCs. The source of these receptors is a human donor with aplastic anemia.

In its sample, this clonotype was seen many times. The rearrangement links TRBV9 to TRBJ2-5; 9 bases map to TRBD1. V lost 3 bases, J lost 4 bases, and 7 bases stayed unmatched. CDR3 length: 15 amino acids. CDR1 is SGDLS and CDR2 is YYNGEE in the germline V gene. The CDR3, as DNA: TGTGCCAGCAGCGCGACAGGGGGATACGCAGAGACCCAGTACTTC. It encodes CASSATGGYAETQYF.

The CDR3: CASSSQGAGEETQYF. CDR3 nucleotide sequence: TGTGCCAGCAGTTCACAGGGGGCAGGTGAGGAGACCCAGTACTTC. The chain combines TRBV12-3 or TRBV12-4 with TRBJ2-5, with TRBD1 identical over 9 bases. This CDR3 has 15 amino acids. The ends lost 4 bases at V and 5 bases at J; junction bases unmatched: 8.

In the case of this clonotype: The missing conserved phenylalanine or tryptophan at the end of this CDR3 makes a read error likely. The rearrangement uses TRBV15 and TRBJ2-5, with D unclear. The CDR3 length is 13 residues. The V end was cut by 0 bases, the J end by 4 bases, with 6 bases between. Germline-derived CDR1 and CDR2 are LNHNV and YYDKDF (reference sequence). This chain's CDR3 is CATSRDSGETQYL. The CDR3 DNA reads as TGTGCCACCAGCAGAGATTCAGGAGAGACCCAGTACCTC.

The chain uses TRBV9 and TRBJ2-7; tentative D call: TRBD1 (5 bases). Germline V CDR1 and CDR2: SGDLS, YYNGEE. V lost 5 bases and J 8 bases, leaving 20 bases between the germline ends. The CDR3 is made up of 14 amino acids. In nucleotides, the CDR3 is TGTGCCAGCAGTCGATCGCCCGATGCAGGGCAGCAGTACTTC. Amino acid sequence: CASSRSPDAGQQYF.

This CDR3 reads CASSLAGTSGNEQFF. DNA for the CDR3: TGCGCCAGCAGCTTGGCCGGGACTAGCGGAAATGAGCAGTTCTTC. This chain links TRBV5-1 with TRBJ2-1; TRBD2 matches 11 bases. V shed 0 bases and J 7 bases; nucleotides not matched to a gene: 3. Germline CDR1 and CDR2: SGHRS and YFSETQ. This CDR3 has 15 amino acids. Supplemented by reference TRBV5-1 and TRBJ2-1, the full variable domain reads KAGVTQTPRYLIKTRGQQVTLSCSPISGHRSVSWYQQTPGQGLQFLFEYFSETQRNKGNFPGRFSGRQFSNSRSEMNVSTLELGDSALYLCASSLAGTSGNEQFFGPGTRLTVL.

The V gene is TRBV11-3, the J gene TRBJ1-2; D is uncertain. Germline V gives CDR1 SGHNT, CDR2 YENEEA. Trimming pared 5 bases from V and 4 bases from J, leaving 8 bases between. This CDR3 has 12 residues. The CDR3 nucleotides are TGTGCCAGCAGCCGAGACACCTATGGCTACACCTTC. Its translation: CASSRDTYGYTF.

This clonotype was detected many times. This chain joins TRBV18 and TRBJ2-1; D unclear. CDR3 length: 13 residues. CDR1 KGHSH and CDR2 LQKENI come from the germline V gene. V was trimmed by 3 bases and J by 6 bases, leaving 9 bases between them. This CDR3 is CASSPSLGNEQFF. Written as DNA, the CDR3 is TGTGCCAGCTCACCCTCCCTTGGCAATGAGCAGTTCTTC.

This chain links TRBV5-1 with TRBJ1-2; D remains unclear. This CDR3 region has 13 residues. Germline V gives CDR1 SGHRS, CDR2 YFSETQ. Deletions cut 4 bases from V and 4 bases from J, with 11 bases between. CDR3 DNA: TGCGCCAGCAGCCCCCGGGAGGGCTATGGCTACACCTTC. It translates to CASSPREGYGYTF.

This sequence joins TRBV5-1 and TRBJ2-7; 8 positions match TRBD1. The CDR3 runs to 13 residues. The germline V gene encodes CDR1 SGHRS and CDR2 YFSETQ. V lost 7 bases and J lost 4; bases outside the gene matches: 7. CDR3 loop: CASADRVEYEQYF. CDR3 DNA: TGCGCCAGCGCGGACAGGGTTGAATACGAGCAGTACTTC. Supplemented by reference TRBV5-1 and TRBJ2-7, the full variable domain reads KAGVTQTPRYLIKTRGQQVTLSCSPISGHRSVSWYQQTPGQGLQFLFEYFSETQRNKGNFPGRFSGRQFSNSRSEMNVSTLELGDSALYLCASADRVEYEQYFGPGTRLTVT.

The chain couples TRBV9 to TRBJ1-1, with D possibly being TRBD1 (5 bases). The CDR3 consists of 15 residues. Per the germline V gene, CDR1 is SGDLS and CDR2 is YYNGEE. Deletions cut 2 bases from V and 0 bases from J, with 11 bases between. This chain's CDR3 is CASSVGGGVNTEAFF. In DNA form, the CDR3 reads TGTGCCAGCAGCGTGGGCGGGGGAGTGAACACTGAAGCTTTCTTT.

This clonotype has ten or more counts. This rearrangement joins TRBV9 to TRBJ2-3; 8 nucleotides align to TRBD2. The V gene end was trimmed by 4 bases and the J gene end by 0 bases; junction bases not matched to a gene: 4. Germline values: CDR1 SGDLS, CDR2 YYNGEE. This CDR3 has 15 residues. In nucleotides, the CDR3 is TGTGCCAGCAGCTCAAGCGGGGGTAGCACAGATACGCAGTATTTT. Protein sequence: CASSSSGGSTDTQYF.

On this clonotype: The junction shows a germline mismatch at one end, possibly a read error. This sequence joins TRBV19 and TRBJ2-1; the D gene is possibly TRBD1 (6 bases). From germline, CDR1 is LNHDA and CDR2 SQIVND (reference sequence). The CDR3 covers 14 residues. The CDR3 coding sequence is TGTGCCAGTAGTCCTCAGACAGGATCCTACGAGCAGCTCTTC. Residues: CASSPQTGSYEQLF.

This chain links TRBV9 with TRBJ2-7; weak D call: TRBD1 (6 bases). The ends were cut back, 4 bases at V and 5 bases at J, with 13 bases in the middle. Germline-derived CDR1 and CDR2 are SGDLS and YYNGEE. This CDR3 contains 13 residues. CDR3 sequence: CASSPNRVHEQYF. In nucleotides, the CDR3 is TGTGCCAGCAGCCCGAACAGGGTTCACGAGCAGTACTTC.

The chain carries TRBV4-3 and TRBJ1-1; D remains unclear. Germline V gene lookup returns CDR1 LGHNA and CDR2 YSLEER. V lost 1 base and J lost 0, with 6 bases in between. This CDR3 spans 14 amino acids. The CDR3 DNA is TGCGCCAGCAGCCAAGCTTTGGTGAACACTGAAGCTTTCTTT. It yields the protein CASSQALVNTEAFF.

The CDR3 loop is CASSQGVTSGQETQYF. CDR3 nucleotides: TGTGCCAGCAGCCAAGGCGTGACTAGCGGGCAAGAGACCCAGTACTTC. The V call is TRBV14, the J call TRBJ2-5, with 10 bases lining up with TRBD2. CDR3 length: 16 residues. Germline-derived CDR1 and CDR2 are SGHDN and FVKESK. The V and J ends lost 1 base and 2 bases, in that order; junction bases with no gene match: 4.

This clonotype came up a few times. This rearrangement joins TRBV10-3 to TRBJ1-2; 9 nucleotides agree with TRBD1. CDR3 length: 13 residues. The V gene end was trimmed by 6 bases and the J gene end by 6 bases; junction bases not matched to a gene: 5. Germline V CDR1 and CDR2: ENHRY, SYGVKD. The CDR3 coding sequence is TGTGCCATCAGGCGGGACAGGGATAATGGCTACACCTTC. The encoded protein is CAIRRDRDNGYTF.

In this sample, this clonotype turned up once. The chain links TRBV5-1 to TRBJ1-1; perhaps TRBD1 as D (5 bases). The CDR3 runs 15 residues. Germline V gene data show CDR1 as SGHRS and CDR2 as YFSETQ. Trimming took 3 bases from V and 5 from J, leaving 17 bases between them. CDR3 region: CASSSPDRGSTEAFF. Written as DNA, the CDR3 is TGCGCCAGCAGCTCACCTGATCGGGGGAGTACTGAAGCTTTCTTT.

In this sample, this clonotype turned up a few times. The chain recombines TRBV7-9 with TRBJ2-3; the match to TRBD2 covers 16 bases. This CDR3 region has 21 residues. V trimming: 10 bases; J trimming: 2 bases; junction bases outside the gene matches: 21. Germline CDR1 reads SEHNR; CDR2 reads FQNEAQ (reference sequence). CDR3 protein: CATSGLRPGTSGRAPTDTQYF. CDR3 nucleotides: TGTGCCACCAGTGGCCTACGGCCCGGGACTAGCGGGAGGGCCCCCACAGATACGCAGTATTTT.

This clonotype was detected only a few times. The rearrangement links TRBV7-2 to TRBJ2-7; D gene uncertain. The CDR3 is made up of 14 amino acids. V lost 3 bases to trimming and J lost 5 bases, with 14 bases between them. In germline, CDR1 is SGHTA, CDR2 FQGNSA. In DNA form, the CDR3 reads TGTGCCAGCAGCTTGCGTCTTCTGGGCGACGAGCAGTACTTC. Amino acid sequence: CASSLRLLGDEQYF.

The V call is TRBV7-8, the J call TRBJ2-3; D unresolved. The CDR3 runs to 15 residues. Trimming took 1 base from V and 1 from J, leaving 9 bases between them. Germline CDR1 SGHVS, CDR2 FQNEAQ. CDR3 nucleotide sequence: TGTGCCAGCAGCTTAGATCCCACCCGCACAGATACGCAGTATTTT. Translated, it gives CASSLDPTRTDTQYF.

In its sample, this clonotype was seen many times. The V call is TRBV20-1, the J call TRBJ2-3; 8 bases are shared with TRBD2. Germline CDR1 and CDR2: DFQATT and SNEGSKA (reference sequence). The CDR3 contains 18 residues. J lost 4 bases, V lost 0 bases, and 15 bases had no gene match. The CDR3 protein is CSARERIMAGGVADTQYF. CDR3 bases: TGCAGTGCTAGAGAGAGGATTATGGCGGGGGGAGTCGCAGATACGCAGTATTTT.

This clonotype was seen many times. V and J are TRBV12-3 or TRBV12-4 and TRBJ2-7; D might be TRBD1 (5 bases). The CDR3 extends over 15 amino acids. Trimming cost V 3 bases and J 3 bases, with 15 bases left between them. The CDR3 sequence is CASSFGFGRDYEQYF. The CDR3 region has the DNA TGTGCCAGCAGTTTTGGGTTCGGCAGGGACTACGAGCAGTACTTC.

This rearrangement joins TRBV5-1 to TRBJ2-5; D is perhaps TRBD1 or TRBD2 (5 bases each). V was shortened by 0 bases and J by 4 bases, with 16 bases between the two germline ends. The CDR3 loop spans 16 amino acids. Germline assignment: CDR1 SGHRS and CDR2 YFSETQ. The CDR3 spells CASSLGQPTGGETQYF. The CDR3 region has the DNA TGCGCCAGCAGCTTGGGCCAGCCGACTGGGGGAGAGACCCAGTACTTC.

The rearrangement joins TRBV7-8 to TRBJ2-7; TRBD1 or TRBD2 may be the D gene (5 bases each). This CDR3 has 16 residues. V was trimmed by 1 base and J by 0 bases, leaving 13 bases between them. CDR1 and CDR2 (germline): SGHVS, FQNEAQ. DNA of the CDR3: TGTGCCAGCAGCTTAGTGTTGGGACGGCCCTCCTACGAGCAGTACTTC. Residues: CASSLVLGRPSYEQYF. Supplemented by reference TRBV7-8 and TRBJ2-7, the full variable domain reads GAGVSQSPRYKVAKRGQDVALRCDPISGHVSLFWYQQALGQGPEFLTYFQNEAQLDKSGLPSDRFFAERPEGSVSTLKIQRTQQEDSAVYLCASSLVLGRPSYEQYFGPGTRLTVT.

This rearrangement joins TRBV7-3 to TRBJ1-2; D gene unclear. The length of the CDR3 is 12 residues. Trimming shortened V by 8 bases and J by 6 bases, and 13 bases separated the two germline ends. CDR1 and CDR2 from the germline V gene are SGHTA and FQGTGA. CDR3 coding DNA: TGTGCCAGCGGTTTCGTTGGACATGGCTACACCTTC. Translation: CASGFVGHGYTF.